This T cell receptor beta chain emerged from a study of CD8+ T cells in alopecia areata. Details on this clone: The antigen remains unidentified.

Extracted RNA was reverse transcribed, and the resulting cDNA served as sequencing template. The data were produced by immunoSEQ multiplex PCR, yet TCRdb's version contains in-frame clones alone and is incomplete. Altogether 130,000 or so clones are present, more than 85% being singletons, with the ten largest covering under 15%. There are 14 residues in the CDR3. Trimming removed 2 bases at V and 0 bases at J, with 5 bases between. From germline, CDR1 is MNHEY and CDR2 SVGAGI. Study findings and constraints: In scalp, tofacitinib significantly decreased clonality and expanded CD8+ clones among the top 100. Scalp and blood retained many expanded lesional clones during tofacitinib.

Sample treatment: oral pan-JAK inhibitor, 5-10 mg twice daily. PBMCs provided sorted CD4+ and CD8+ T cells. The sequences come from CD8+ T cells sorted from blood, collected at week 4, from a patient treated with tofacitinib. This sequence originates from a human donor with alopecia areata. This chain links TRBV6-5 with TRBJ1-3; no reliable D call. Here the CDR3 reads CASSYKGSGNTIYF. Here the CDR3 DNA reads TGTGCCAGCAGTTACAAAGGCTCTGGAAACACCATATATTTT.